This T cell receptor (beta chain) is drawn from a study of vaccination effects on CD4 cells after COVID-19. Turning to the study itself: Following the second dose by a median of 72 days, the post-vaccine samples were obtained.

Upon completion of 10 days in culture, CD4+ T cells were isolated. Participants got two doses of BNT162b2 or mRNA-1273 vaccine. Assay: immunoSEQ multiplex PCR; the TCRdb copy retains only in-frame clones and omits some. The table records fewer than 75,000 clones, nearly 80% of them present only once. Turning to this clone: Its cognate antigen is unknown.

This specimen was CD4+ T cells from PBMCs cultured without peptide, taken after COVID-19 vaccination. This receptor was identified in a human donor who received a COVID-19 vaccine.

The CDR3 DNA is TGTGCCAGCAGCCCCCGGGGGAGGGATGAGCAGTTCTTC. Its translation is CASSPRGRDEQFF. The chain joins TRBV12-3 or TRBV12-4 to TRBJ2-1, with TRBD2 matching over 7 bases. This CDR3 spans 13 amino acids. The V gene end was trimmed by 6 bases and the J gene end by 8 bases; junction bases not matched to a gene: 7.